These 2 T cell receptor beta chains share one sample of origin, sequenced in a study of blood T cell repertoires in COVID-19 (dated by TCRdb to the early 2020s). Libraries were constructed by the immunoSEQ multiplex PCR assay. In TCRdb, the immuneACCESS table is reduced to in-frame sequences with V and J assigned. These tables do not hold every clone; where another copy was compared, an unresolved V gene accounts for under half, and the others remain unexplained. Across this sample there are tens of thousands of clones, with around 85% seen only once. The ten biggest clones cover 55% to 75% of the sample. Sequencing was carried out using peripheral blood. Source of these receptors: a woman aged 80 or older with acute or convalescent COVID-19.

The chain employs TRBV10-3 and TRBJ1-2; a possible D gene is TRBD1 (5 bases). Germline CDR1 is ENHRY and CDR2 is SYGVKD. The CDR3 runs to 15 residues. Trimming left V 6 bases short and J 0 bases short, with 14 bases between. The CDR3 nucleotides are TGTGCCATCAGGGGGGAGGAAAAGGCTAACTATGGCTACACCTTC. Amino acid sequence: CAIRGEEKANYGYTF.

This clone turned up a few times. This chain joins TRBV18 and TRBJ1-5; the D is unclear. The V end lost 3 bases, the J end lost 0 bases, and 9 bases lay between the germline ends. The CDR3 contains 15 residues. Looked up from germline, CDR1 is KGHSH and CDR2 is LQKENI. The chain's CDR3 is CASSPPGDSNQPQHF. For the CDR3, the DNA is TGTGCCAGCTCACCTCCTGGAGATAGCAATCAGCCCCAGCATTTT.